This TCR beta chain was obtained from a study of prognosis after radiotherapy for stage I lung cancer. Across the whole study: Among the patients, four developed distant metastases after radiotherapy at a median of about seven months, and some 14 showed no significant progression. Broader study findings: Tumor specificity was not determined for the expanded TCR clones. Diminished Shannon entropy following stereotactic body radiation therapy characterized patients who developed distant metastases.

Notes on this clonotype: Its specificity is not known.

The TCR beta CDR3 region was amplified from genomic DNA, with two rounds of multiplex PCR being used for the amplification. Each TRBV and TRBJ gene had its own primer in the first PCR round. Using its own MiXCR run on the multiplex PCR reads, TCRdb lists one record per CDR3 protein. This sample carries approximately 30,000 distinct CDR3 sequences, around 32% of them seen once, and the ten largest clones take roughly a third. After removal of 3 bases from V and 10 bases from J, the junction contained 14 bases not matched to a gene. Germline V gene lookup returns CDR1 MNHGY and CDR2 SVAAGI. The CDR3 is made up of 15 amino acids. At each of two time points, around 6 milliliters of venous blood were taken.

The source material was PBMCs, sampled before or after stereotactic body radiation therapy (not recorded which). The sequence was obtained from a donor at least 50 years old with non-small cell lung cancer. The chain uses TRBV6-9 and TRBJ1-2; 7 bases align to TRBD1. CDR3 region: CASSYGQALLPNYTF. For the CDR3, the DNA is TGTGCCAGCAGTTACGGACAGGCCTTACTCCCGAACTACACCTTC.